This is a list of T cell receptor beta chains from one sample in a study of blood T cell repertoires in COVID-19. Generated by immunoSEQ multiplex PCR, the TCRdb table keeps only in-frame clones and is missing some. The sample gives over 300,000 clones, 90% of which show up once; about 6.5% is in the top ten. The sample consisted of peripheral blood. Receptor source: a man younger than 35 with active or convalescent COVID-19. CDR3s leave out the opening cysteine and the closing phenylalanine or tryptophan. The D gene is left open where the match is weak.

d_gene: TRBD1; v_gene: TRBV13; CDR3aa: ASSQWGQGGLEQY
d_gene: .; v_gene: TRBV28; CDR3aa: ASSLSPGSGTEAF
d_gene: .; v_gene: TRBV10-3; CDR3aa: AISESRGEQH
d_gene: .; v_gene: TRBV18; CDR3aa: ASSPGEKNIQY
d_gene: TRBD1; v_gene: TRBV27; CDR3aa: ASSPSDRINIQY
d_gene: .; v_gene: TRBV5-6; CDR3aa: ASSSIEEGKLPQH
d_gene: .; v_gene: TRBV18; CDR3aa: ASSPSLGGNIQY
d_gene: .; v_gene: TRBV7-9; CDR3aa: ASSLDINYGYT
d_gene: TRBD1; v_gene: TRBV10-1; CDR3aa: ASRKQRDSQPQH
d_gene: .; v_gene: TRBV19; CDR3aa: ASSIGVVYNEQF
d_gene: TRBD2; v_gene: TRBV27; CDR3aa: ASSLLTSGGGGELF